The 27 T cell receptor beta chains listed next were all sequenced from one sample in a study of blood T cells in healthy people across ages. A sample-barcoded 5' primer and a J-beta primer mix were used in a second PCR of roughly 7 to 11 cycles. TCRdb used MiXCR to reprocess the 5' RACE reads, holding one entry per CDR3 protein. The table lists 500,000 to 650,000 distinct CDR3 sequences, roughly a quarter of them singletons. This same sample was also part of a study on T cells of mothers and their children.

Sequencing used blood. The receptors shown here come from a boy under 10 years old in good health.

This clonotype has more than one count but fewer than ten. This rearrangement joins TRBV27 to TRBJ2-4; D perhaps matches TRBD2 (6 bases). Germline V lookup: CDR1 MNHEY, CDR2 SMNVEV (reference sequence). The CDR3 extends over 14 amino acids. V was shortened by 4 bases and J by 7 bases, with 14 bases between the two germline ends. CDR3 sequence: CASSSTGRGNIQYF. CDR3 sequence (DNA): TGTGCCAGCAGTTCAACCGGGAGAGGGAACATTCAGTACTTC.

V usage is TRBV5-1 and J usage is TRBJ2-5, with D possibly called TRBD1 or TRBD2 (5 bases each). The V gene's germline CDR1 is SGHRS and CDR2 YFSETQ. V was pared by 2 bases and J by 2 bases, with 10 bases between. The length of the CDR3 is 14 residues. The chain's CDR3 is CASSFTRGQETQYF. In nucleotides, the CDR3 is TGCGCCAGCAGCTTTACGAGGGGACAAGAGACCCAGTACTTC.

This clonotype has a handful of counts. The chain has TRBV7-2 and TRBJ2-3, with TRBD2 identical over 11 bases. Germline V CDR1 and CDR2: SGHTA, FQGNSA. The CDR3 has 16 residues. V shed 5 bases and J 12 bases; nucleotides not matched to a gene: 16. CDR3 in amino acids: CASSPSLFLAGGSQYF. The CDR3 nucleotides are TGTGCCAGCAGCCCCTCGCTTTTTCTAGCGGGGGGCTCCCAGTATTTT.

This chain joins TRBV5-6 and TRBJ1-3; TRBD1 is a possible D gene (5 bases). CDR1 and CDR2 (germline): SGHDT, YYEEEE. V shed 1 base and J shed 0 bases, with 8 bases lying between them. The CDR3 covers 15 residues. CDR3 sequence (DNA): TGTGCCAGCAGCTTGCCGGACACCTCTGGAAACACCATATATTTT. Translating it yields CASSLPDTSGNTIYF.

The V and J genes are TRBV6-5 and TRBJ2-1, with 7 bases lining up with TRBD2. This CDR3 region has 15 residues. J gave up 4 bases and V 0 bases, and 3 bases lay outside the gene matches. Germline lookup yields CDR1 MNHEY and CDR2 SVGAGI. The CDR3 coding sequence is TGTGCCAGCAGTTACTCGGCGGGAGTTTACAATGAGCAGTTCTTC. Its translation: CASSYSAGVYNEQFF.

This clonotype was seen more than once but under ten times. V and J are TRBV20-1 and TRBJ1-3, with 10 positions matching TRBD1. The CDR3 length is 13 residues. Germline lookup yields CDR1 DFQATT and CDR2 SNEGSKA (reference sequence). V gave up 7 bases and J gave up 2 bases; unmatched junction bases: 2. CDR3 nucleotide sequence: TGCAGTGTAGGGACAGGGGCTGGAAACACCATATATTTT. This encodes CSVGTGAGNTIYF.

V usage is TRBV6-5 and J usage is TRBJ2-1, with TRBD2 matching 14 bases. CDR3 length equals 15 residues. The V and J ends lost 2 bases and 9 bases, in that order; junction bases with no gene match: 3. Germline V gives CDR1 MNHEY, CDR2 SVGAGI. DNA for the CDR3: TGTGCCAGCAGTTACGGACTAGCGGGAGGATCTGAGCAGTTCTTC. This gives the protein CASSYGLAGGSEQFF.

The CDR3: CASGTDTQYF. DNA for the CDR3: TGTGCCAGCGGCACAGATACGCAGTATTTT. This chain uses TRBV6-5 with TRBJ2-3; D is unclear. Germline CDR1 MNHEY, CDR2 SVGAGI. This CDR3 comprises 10 residues. Deletions cut 8 bases from V and 1 base from J, with 1 base between.

The chain combines TRBV20-1 with TRBJ1-1; D gene unclear. CDR3 length: 13 residues. Trimming removed 3 bases at V and 2 bases at J, with 10 bases between. Germline V gene sequence: CDR1 DFQATT, CDR2 SNEGSKA (reference sequence). The CDR3 sequence: CSASDHLNTEAFF. The DNA for the CDR3 is TGCAGTGCTAGCGACCATCTAAACACTGAAGCTTTCTTT.

A few counts support this clonotype. V is TRBV6-1 and J is TRBJ2-5, with D possibly matching TRBD2 (6 bases). In germline, CDR1 is MNHNS, CDR2 SASEGT. CDR3 size: 15 residues. The germline V and J ends were trimmed by 1 base and 5 bases, with 14 bases remaining between them. The CDR3 nucleotides are TGTGCCAGCAGTGAAGGTGGAGGGTCACGGGAGACCCAGTACTTC. Protein: CASSEGGGSRETQYF.

In the case of this clonotype: The junction does not match germline at one end; this may be a read error. The V and J genes are TRBV5-1 and TRBJ2-5; 7 bases are a match to TRBD1. This CDR3 is built from 14 residues. Per germline, CDR1 SGHRS and CDR2 YFSETQ. CDR3 nucleotides: TGCGCCGGCAGCTCGGGACAGCTTCAAGAGACCCAGTACTTC. Protein sequence: CAGSSGQLQETQYF.

The rearrangement joins TRBV6-5 to TRBJ2-7; D possibly matches TRBD1 or TRBD2 (6 bases each). V lost 5 bases to trimming and J lost 3 bases, with 20 bases between them. The CDR3 sequence is 16 residues long. Germline CDR1 reads MNHEY; CDR2 reads SVGAGI. This CDR3 is CASSPMTGLPNYEQYF. The CDR3 nucleotides read TGTGCCAGCAGTCCTATGACAGGACTACCCAACTACGAGCAGTACTTC.

A few counts support this clonotype. The V call is TRBV5-5, the J call TRBJ2-2; D may correspond to TRBD1 or TRBD2 (5 bases each). This CDR3 spans 16 amino acids. Germline assignment: CDR1 SGHKS and CDR2 YYEKEE (reference sequence). Trimming shortened V by 0 bases and J by 3 bases, and 12 bases separated the two germline ends. The CDR3 reads CASSLGPGTYTGELFF. CDR3 sequence (DNA): TGTGCCAGCAGCTTGGGGCCGGGGACCTACACCGGGGAGCTGTTTTTT.

There are a few counts of this clonotype. The chain carries TRBV7-2 and TRBJ2-5, with D uncertain. The J call may be incorrect, as the DNA end agrees better with TRBJ2-1. The CDR3 is 14 residues long. In germline, CDR1 is SGHTA, CDR2 FQGNSA. CDR3 in amino acids: CASSLDFRQNEQFF. In DNA form, the CDR3 reads TGTGCCAGCAGCTTAGATTTCCGGCAAAATGAGCAGTTCTTC.

The chain employs TRBV30 and TRBJ2-1, with 8 bases lining up with TRBD2. The V segment lost 0 bases and the J segment 14 bases; nucleotides outside the gene matches: 6. This CDR3 spans 12 amino acids. Germline lookup yields CDR1 GTSNPN and CDR2 SVGIG (reference sequence). The CDR3 sequence is CAWSVQLAEKFF. Written as DNA, the CDR3 is TGTGCCTGGAGTGTACAACTAGCGGAGAAGTTCTTC.

This clonotype has only one observation. The rearrangement links TRBV3-1 to TRBJ2-7, with D unresolved. CDR3 length equals 13 residues. V shed 4 bases and J shed 2 bases, with 9 bases lying between them. CDR1 is LGHDT, CDR2 YNNKEL, per germline (reference sequence). The CDR3 region has the DNA TGTGCCAGCAGCCCTGGGTACACCTACGAGCAGTACTTC. Its protein is CASSPGYTYEQYF.

V usage is TRBV2 and J usage is TRBJ2-5; a weak D match, TRBD2 (6 bases). The J call is uncertain, as TRBJ2-1 better fits the DNA end. Germline CDR1 SNHLY, CDR2 FYNNEI. CDR3 length: 12 amino acids. The CDR3 sequence is CAGTQTRNEQFF. DNA for the CDR3: TGTGCCGGCACACAGACTAGGAATGAGCAGTTCTTC.

This clonotype turned up a few times. This rearrangement joins TRBV27 to TRBJ2-5; 7 bases are a match to TRBD1. The length of the CDR3 is 15 residues. Germline lookup yields CDR1 MNHEY and CDR2 SMNVEV (reference sequence). After removal of 3 bases from V and 5 bases from J, the junction contained 9 bases not matched to a gene. In DNA, the CDR3 is TGTGCCAGCAGTTTGAGGGGGCGGTTTTCTGAGACCCAGTACTTC. It translates to CASSLRGRFSETQYF.

This clonotype was counted only a few times. This chain uses TRBV3-1 with TRBJ1-2; no definite D call. The germline V gene encodes CDR1 LGHDT and CDR2 YNNKEL (reference sequence). The CDR3 contains 19 residues. With 4 bases removed from V and 0 bases from J, the gap between germline ends came to 24 bases. The CDR3 DNA sequence: TGTGCCAGCAGCCCACACCGAGGAAGGAGTTATTCTCCTAACTATGGCTACACCTTC. Translation gives CASSPHRGRSYSPNYGYTF.

This clonotype has just a few counts. Here the CDR3 reads CSARAGGGGYTF. In DNA, the CDR3 is TGCAGTGCTAGAGCAGGGGGCGGCGGCTACACCTTC. The rearrangement uses TRBV20-1 and TRBJ1-2; 8 nucleotides match TRBD1. After removal of 1 base from V and 8 bases from J, the junction contained 3 bases not matched to a gene. The CDR3 is 12 residues long. Looked up from germline, CDR1 is DFQATT and CDR2 is SNEGSKA (reference sequence).

The table lists this clonotype with a few counts. V and J are TRBV4-2 and TRBJ2-1; weak D call: TRBD2 (5 bases). Germline CDR1 and CDR2: LGHNA and YNFKEQ. V lost 0 bases and J lost 6, with 9 bases in between. This CDR3 is 14 amino acids long. This chain's CDR3 is CASSQDTEVNEQFF. The CDR3 DNA is TGTGCCAGCAGCCAAGATACGGAGGTCAATGAGCAGTTCTTC.

The rearrangement uses TRBV24-1 and TRBJ2-5; D ambiguous. The germline V and J ends were trimmed by 3 bases and 5 bases, with 15 bases remaining between them. Germline CDR1 and CDR2: KGHDR and SFDVKD. The CDR3 is 15 amino acids. CDR3 DNA sequence: TGTGCCACCAGTGATCCCGGTGATAGCTCGGAGACCCAGTACTTC. Its translation is CATSDPGDSSETQYF.

A few counts support this clonotype. The chain recombines TRBV10-3 with TRBJ2-5, with 7 bases identical to TRBD2. Looked up from germline, CDR1 is ENHRY and CDR2 is SYGVKD. V gave up 0 bases and J gave up 0 bases; unmatched junction bases: 7. The CDR3 is 17 residues long. CDR3 DNA sequence: TGTGCCATCAGTGAGTCAACCGGGGGGAGGTACCAAGAGACCCAGTACTTC. This gives the protein CAISESTGGRYQETQYF.

This sequence joins TRBV24-1 and TRBJ2-5; possibly TRBD2 for D (5 bases). The J call is uncertain, as TRBJ2-1 better fits the DNA end. The CDR3 contains 16 residues. The germline gives CDR1 KGHDR, CDR2 SFDVKD. The CDR3 loop is CATSDLRGSSYNEQFF. DNA for the CDR3: TGTGCCACCAGTGATTTGAGAGGGAGCTCCTACAATGAGCAGTTCTTC.

This clonotype was observed a handful of times. The CDR3 reads CASRRGRAETQYF. CDR3 coding DNA: TGTGCCAGCAGGCGTGGGAGGGCGGAGACCCAGTACTTC. V is TRBV27 and J is TRBJ2-5; 7 bases are a match to TRBD2. The CDR3 has 13 residues. Germline lookup yields CDR1 MNHEY and CDR2 SMNVEV (reference sequence). After removal of 6 bases from V and 5 bases from J, the junction contained 6 bases not matched to a gene.

This clonotype was counted many times. V and J are TRBV7-6 and TRBJ1-1; D unresolved. Germline values: CDR1 SGHVS, CDR2 FNYEAQ. This CDR3 is built from 13 residues. V was cut by 1 base and J by 4 bases, with 7 bases left in between. CDR3 amino acids: CASSLGRVTEAFF. The CDR3 DNA is TGTGCCAGCAGCTTAGGCCGGGTCACTGAAGCTTTCTTT. Full variable domain (missing parts from reference TRBV7-6 and TRBJ1-1): GAGVSQSPRYKVTKRGQDVALRCDPISGHVSLYWYRQALGQGPEFLTYFNYEAQQDKSGLPNDRFSAERPEGSISTLTIQRTEQRDSAMYRCASSLGRVTEAFFGQGTRLTVV.

The genes are TRBV7-9 and TRBJ2-7; D possibly corresponds to TRBD2 (5 bases). The V gene's germline CDR1 is SEHNR and CDR2 FQNEAQ (reference sequence). CDR3 length: 15 residues. V dropped 5 bases and J dropped 0 bases, with 14 bases sitting between them. DNA of the CDR3: TGTGCCAGCAGCCCCTGGACTGGCAGCTCCTACGAGCAGTACTTC. As protein: CASSPWTGSSYEQYF.